This T cell receptor beta chain was documented in a study of CD8+CD57+ T cells in acquired aplastic anemia. Study-wide background: Across the sorted CD4+ and CD8+ cells, DNA amounts averaged about 3.1 ug. Study-wide results and limits: No significant patient-versus-control difference appeared in CD8+ Simpson's diversity. There were twenty-nine CD8+ CDR3 sequences that occurred in both patients and controls.

Genomic DNA acted as the template from which TCR beta VDJ combination and CDR3 sequence profiling were carried out. In TCRdb, the reads were re-called with MiXCR into one record per CDR3 protein. This table holds some 290,000 distinct CDR3 sequences, roughly three fifths found once. This clonotype occurred many times. Its specificity is not known. Trimming stripped 4 bases from V and 6 bases from J, with 9 bases between. CDR1 and CDR2 from the germline V gene are SNHLY and FYNNEI. The CDR3 is 12 amino acids. The chain employs TRBV2 and TRBJ1-1; D is uncertain. The source is a human donor with severe aplastic anemia or a healthy control (not recorded which). Sequenced sample: sorted CD4+, CD8+, or CD8+CD57+ T cells (not recorded which) from PBMCs. CDR3 in amino acids: CASSVTEPEAFF. In DNA, the CDR3 is TGTGCCAGCAGTGTTACCGAGCCTGAAGCTTTCTTT.